The 5 T cell receptor beta chains below were found in one sample sequenced in a study of cytomegalovirus exposure and HLA in healthy donors. PCR was performed using 60 Vbeta and 13 Jbeta primers. The table came from immunoSEQ multiplex PCR; TCRdb's copy has only in-frame clones and leaves some out. The sample table includes under 70,000 clones. The source material was PBMCs. Receptors were obtained from a female donor in good health and CMV-seropositive.

V usage is TRBV7-9 and J usage is TRBJ2-3, with 10 bases that match TRBD1. This CDR3 comprises 16 residues. CDR1 and CDR2 (germline): SEHNR, FQNEAQ (reference sequence). The ends lost 4 bases at V and 1 base at J; junction bases unmatched: 5. This chain's CDR3 is CASSSAGTGGTDTQYF. CDR3 sequence (DNA): TGTGCCAGCAGCTCCGCCGGGACAGGGGGCACAGATACGCAGTATTTT.

This chain joins TRBV19 and TRBJ2-7; 7 bases align to TRBD1. The trim removed 0 bases at V and 4 bases at J, leaving 12 bases unmatched. The germline V gene has CDR1 LNHDA and CDR2 SQIVND (reference sequence). CDR3 length: 17 amino acids. As DNA, the CDR3 is TGTGCCAGTAGTATAGATCTCCCGACAGGGTTAACTTACGAGCAGTACTTC. It codes for CASSIDLPTGLTYEQYF. Together with reference TRBV19 and TRBJ2-7, the CDR3 gives the full variable domain: DGGITQSPKYLFRKEGQNVTLSCEQNLNHDAMYWYRQDPGQGLRLIYYSQIVNDFQKGDIAEGYSVSREKKESFPLTVTSAQKNPTAFYLCASSIDLPTGLTYEQYFGPGTRLTVT.

The V and J genes are TRBV7-2 and TRBJ2-3; 11 bases match TRBD2. J lost 3 bases, V lost 6 bases, and 2 bases had no gene match. The germline gives CDR1 SGHTA, CDR2 FQGNSA. CDR3 length: 14 residues. The CDR3, as DNA: TGTGCCAGCAGTCCTAGCGGGAGGACAGATACGCAGTATTTT. Amino acid sequence: CASSPSGRTDTQYF.

The rearrangement uses TRBV5-4 and TRBJ2-7; TRBD2 might be the D (6 bases). The V end lost 0 bases, the J end lost 3 bases, and 16 bases lay between the germline ends. The CDR3 spans 16 residues. CDR1 and CDR2 (germline): SGHNT, YYREEE (reference sequence). The CDR3 reads CASSLVSGEVNYEQYF. In nucleotides, the CDR3 is TGTGCCAGCAGCTTGGTGTCGGGAGAGGTAAACTACGAGCAGTACTTC.

The chain uses TRBV4-2 and TRBJ1-4; 9 bases fit TRBD1. CDR3 size: 14 residues. Germline loops: CDR1 LGHNA, CDR2 YNFKEQ. After removal of 6 bases from V and 5 bases from J, the junction contained 4 bases not matched to a gene. The CDR3 here is CASRTQGANEKLFF. In DNA form, the CDR3 reads TGTGCCAGCAGGACACAGGGGGCGAATGAAAAACTGTTTTTT.